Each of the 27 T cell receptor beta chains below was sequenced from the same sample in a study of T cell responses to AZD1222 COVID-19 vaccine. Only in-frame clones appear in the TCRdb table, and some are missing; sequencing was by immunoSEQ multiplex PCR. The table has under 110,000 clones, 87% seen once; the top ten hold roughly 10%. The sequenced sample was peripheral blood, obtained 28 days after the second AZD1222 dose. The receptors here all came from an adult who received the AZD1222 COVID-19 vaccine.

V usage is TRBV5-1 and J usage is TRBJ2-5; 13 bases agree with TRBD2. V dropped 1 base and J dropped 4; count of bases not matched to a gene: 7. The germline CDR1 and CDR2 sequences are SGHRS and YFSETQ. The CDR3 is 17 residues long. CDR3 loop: CASSLTSGGAFGETQYF. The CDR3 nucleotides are TGCGCCAGCAGCTTGACTAGCGGGGGGGCCTTTGGAGAGACCCAGTACTTC.

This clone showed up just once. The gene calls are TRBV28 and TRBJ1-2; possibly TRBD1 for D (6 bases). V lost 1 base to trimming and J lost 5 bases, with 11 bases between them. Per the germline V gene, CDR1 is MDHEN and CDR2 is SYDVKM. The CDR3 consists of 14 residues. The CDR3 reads CASSLLDRSYGYTF. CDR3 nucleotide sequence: TGTGCCAGCAGTTTATTGGACAGAAGTTATGGCTACACCTTC.

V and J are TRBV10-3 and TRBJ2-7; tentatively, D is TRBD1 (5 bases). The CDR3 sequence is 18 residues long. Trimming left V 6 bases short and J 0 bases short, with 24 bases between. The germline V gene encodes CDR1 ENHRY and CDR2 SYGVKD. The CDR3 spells CAIRRGLDDSLSSYEQYF. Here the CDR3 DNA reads TGTGCCATCAGGAGAGGCCTGGATGACAGTCTAAGCTCCTACGAGCAGTACTTC.

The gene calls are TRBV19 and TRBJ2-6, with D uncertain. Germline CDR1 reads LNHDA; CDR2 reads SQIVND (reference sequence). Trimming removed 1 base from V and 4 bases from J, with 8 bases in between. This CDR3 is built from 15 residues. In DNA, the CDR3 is TGTGCCAGTAGTATAGGGGTAAGAGGGGCCAACGTCCTGACTTTC. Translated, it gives CASSIGVRGANVLTF.

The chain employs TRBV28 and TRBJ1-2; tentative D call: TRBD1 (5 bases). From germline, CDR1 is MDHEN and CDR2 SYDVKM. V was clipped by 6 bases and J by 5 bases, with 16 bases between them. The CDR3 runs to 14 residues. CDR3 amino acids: CASSPGRARYGYTF. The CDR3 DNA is TGTGCCAGCAGCCCGGGCAGGGCGAGGTATGGCTACACCTTC.

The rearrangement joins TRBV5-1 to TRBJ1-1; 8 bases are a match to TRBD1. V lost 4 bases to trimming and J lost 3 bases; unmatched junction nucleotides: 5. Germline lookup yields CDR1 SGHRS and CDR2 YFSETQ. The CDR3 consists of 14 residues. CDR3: CASSIGQGDTEAFF. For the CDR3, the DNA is TGCGCCAGCAGCATCGGACAGGGTGACACTGAAGCTTTCTTT.

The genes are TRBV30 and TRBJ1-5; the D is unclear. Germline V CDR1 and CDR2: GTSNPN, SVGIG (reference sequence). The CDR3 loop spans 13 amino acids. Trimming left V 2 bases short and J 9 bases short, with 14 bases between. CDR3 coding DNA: TGTGCCTGGAGTATCGGTGGTGATGGGCCCCAGCATTTT. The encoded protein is CAWSIGGDGPQHF.

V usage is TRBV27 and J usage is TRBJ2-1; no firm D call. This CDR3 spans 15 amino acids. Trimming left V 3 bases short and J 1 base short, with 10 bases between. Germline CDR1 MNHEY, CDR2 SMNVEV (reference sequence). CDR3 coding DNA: TGTGCCAGCAGTTTGCCGTTGGGGTCCTACAATGAGCAGTTCTTC. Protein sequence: CASSLPLGSYNEQFF.

The CDR3 DNA follows: TGCGCCAGCAGTCAATCGACAGAGACCTACGAGCAGTACTTC. It is translated as CASSQSTETYEQYF. J is TRBJ2-7 and V is TRBV23-1, with D perhaps TRBD1 (5 bases). TRBV23-1 is assigned to the ORF class and has an uncertain function. The CDR3 is 14 amino acids. Trimming shortened V by 0 bases and J by 2 bases, and 8 bases separated the two germline ends.

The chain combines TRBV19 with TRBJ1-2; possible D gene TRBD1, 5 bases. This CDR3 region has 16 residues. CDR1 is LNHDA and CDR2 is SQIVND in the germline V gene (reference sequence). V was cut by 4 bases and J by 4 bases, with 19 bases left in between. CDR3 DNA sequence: TGTGCCAGTAGTACCCCGGGGGGAATCCTTGGCTATGGCTACACCTTC. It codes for CASSTPGGILGYGYTF.

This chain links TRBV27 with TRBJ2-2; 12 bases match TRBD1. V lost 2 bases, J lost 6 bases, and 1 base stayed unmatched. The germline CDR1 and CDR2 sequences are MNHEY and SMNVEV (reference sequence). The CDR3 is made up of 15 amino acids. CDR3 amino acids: CASSLGTGGPGELFF. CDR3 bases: TGTGCCAGCAGTTTAGGGACAGGGGGCCCCGGGGAGCTGTTTTTT.

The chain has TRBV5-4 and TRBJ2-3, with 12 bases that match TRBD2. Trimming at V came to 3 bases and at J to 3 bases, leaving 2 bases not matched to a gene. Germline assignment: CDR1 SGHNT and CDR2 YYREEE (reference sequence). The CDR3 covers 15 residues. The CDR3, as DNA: TGTGCCAGCAGCTACGGACTAGCGGGAACAGATACGCAGTATTTT. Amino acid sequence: CASSYGLAGTDTQYF.

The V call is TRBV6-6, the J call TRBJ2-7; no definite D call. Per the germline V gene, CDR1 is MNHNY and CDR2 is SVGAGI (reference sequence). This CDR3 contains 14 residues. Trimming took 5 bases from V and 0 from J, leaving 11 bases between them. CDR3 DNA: TGTGCCAGCAGTCGAGACCTACCCTCCTACGAGCAGTACTTC. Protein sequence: CASSRDLPSYEQYF.

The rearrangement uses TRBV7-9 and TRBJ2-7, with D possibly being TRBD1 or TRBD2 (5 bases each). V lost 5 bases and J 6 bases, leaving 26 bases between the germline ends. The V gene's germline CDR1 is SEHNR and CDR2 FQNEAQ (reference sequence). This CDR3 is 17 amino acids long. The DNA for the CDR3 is TGTGCCAGCAGCCGTCCACATGCCGGGACGGGACCTCTCGAGCAGTACTTC. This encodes CASSRPHAGTGPLEQYF. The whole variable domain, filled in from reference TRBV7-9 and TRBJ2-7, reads DTGVSQNPRHKITKRGQNVTFRCDPISEHNRLYWYRQTLGQGPEFLTYFQNEAQLEKSRLLSDRFSAERPKGSFSTLEIQRTEQGDSAMYLCASSRPHAGTGPLEQYFGPGTRLTVT.

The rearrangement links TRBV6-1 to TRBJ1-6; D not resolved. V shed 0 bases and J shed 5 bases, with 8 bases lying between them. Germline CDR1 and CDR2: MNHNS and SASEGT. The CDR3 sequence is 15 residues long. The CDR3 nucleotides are TGTGCCAGCAGTGAAGCGCTCGGGAATAATTCACCCCTCCACTTT. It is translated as CASSEALGNNSPLHF.

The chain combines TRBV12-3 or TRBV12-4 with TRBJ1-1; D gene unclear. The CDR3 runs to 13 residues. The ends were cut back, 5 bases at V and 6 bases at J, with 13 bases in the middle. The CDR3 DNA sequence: TGTGCCAGCAGTCTCCGTGAAGGGTCTGAAGCTTTCTTT. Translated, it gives CASSLREGSEAFF.

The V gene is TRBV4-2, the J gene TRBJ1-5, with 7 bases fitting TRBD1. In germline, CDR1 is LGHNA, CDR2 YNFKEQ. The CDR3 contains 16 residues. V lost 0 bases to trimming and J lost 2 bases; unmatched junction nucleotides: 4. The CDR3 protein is CASSQEGGTGNQPQHF. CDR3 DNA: TGTGCCAGCAGCCAAGAAGGGGGGACAGGCAATCAGCCCCAGCATTTT.

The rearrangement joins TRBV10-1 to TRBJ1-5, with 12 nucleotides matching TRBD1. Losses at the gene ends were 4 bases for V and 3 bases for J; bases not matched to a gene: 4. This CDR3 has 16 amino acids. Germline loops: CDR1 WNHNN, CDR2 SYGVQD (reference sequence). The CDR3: CASSVGTGGTNQPQHF. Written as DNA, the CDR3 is TGCGCCAGCAGTGTAGGGACAGGGGGCACCAATCAGCCCCAGCATTTT.

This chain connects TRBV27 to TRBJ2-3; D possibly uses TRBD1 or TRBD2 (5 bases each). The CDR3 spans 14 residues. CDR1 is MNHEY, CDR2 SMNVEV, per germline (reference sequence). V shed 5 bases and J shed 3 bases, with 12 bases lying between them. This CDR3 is CASSLRDATDTQYF. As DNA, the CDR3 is TGTGCCAGCAGTCTCCGGGACGCGACAGATACGCAGTATTTT.

Written as DNA, the CDR3 is TGTGCCAGCAGCCACAACAGGGCTGAAGCTTTCTTT. Its translation is CASSHNRAEAFF. The V and J genes are TRBV14 and TRBJ1-1, with D maybe TRBD1 (6 bases). The CDR3 is 12 amino acids. Deletions cut 3 bases from V and 6 bases from J, with 8 bases between. Germline CDR1 SGHDN, CDR2 FVKESK.

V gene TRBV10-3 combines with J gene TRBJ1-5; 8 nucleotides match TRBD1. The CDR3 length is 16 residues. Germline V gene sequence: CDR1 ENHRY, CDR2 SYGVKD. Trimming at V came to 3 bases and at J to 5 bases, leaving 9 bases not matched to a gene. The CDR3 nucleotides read TGTGCCATCAGTGACCCCCAAGGACAGGGACATCAGCCCCAGCATTTT. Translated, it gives CAISDPQGQGHQPQHF.

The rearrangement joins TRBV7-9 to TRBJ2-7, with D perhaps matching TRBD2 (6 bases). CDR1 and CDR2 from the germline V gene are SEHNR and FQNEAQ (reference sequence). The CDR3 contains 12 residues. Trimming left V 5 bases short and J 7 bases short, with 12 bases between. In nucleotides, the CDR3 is TGTGCCAGCAGCCAGCCGGCGGGGGAGCAGTACTTC. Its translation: CASSQPAGEQYF.

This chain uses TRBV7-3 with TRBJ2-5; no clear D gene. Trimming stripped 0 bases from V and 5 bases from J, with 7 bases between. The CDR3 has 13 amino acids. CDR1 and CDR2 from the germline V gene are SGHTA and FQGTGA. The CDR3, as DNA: TGTGCCAGCAGCTTAACTGGGGTCGAGACCCAGTACTTC. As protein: CASSLTGVETQYF. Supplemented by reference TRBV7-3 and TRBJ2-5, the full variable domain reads GAGVSQTPSNKVTEKGKYVELRCDPISGHTALYWYRQSLGQGPEFLIYFQGTGAADDSGLPNDRFFAVRPEGSVSTLKIQRTERGDSAVYLCASSLTGVETQYFGPGTRLLVL.

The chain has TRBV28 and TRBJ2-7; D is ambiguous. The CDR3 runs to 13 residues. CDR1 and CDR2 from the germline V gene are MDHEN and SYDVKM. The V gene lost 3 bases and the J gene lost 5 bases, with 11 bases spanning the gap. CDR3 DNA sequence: TGTGCCAGCAGTTTGGGCAGGTTCAACGAGCAGTACTTC. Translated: CASSLGRFNEQYF.

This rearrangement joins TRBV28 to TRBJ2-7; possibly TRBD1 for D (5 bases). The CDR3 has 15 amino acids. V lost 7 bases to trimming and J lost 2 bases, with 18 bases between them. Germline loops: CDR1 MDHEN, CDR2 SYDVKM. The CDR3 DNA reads TGTGCCAGCACTTCTCCTTTGGGGCGAGCCTACGAGCAGTACTTC. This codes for CASTSPLGRAYEQYF.

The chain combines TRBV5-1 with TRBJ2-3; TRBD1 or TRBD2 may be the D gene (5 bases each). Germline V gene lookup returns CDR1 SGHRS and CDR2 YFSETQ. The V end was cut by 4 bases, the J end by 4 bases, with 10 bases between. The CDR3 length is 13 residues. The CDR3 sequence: CASSPTGPDTQYF. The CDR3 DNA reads TGCGCCAGCAGCCCGACGGGGCCAGATACGCAGTATTTT.

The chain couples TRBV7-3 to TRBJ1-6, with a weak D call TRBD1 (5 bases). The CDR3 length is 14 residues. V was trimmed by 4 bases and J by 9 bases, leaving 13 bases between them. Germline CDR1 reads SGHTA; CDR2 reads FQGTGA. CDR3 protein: CASSSQGFGSPLHF. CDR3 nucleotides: TGTGCCAGCAGCTCGCAGGGTTTTGGTTCACCCCTCCACTTT.